This T cell receptor beta chain comes out of a study of human T cells and chemical hapten exposure. This CDR3 contains 15 residues. Per germline, CDR1 SQVTM and CDR2 ANQGSEA. The trim removed 6 bases at V and 0 bases at J, leaving 8 bases unmatched. This clonotype was observed a handful of times. In TCRdb, the RACE reads were re-called with MiXCR into one record per CDR3 protein. Of about 190,000 distinct CDR3 sequences in the sample, around 23% were seen once. This sample's time point: patch test 3, about 24 weeks after DPC sensitization. Treatment given: therapeutic diphenylcyclopropenone sensitization with weekly scalp DPC.

V and J are TRBV29-1 and TRBJ2-1, with 7 bases matching TRBD1. Source: whole blood, taken in connection with sensitization to the hapten diphenylcyclopropenone (DPC). The sequence derives from a woman aged 40 to 49 with alopecia areata. Some clones in this sample may be carry-over from other donors' samples. CDR3 loop: CSVARDRVSYNEQFF. The CDR3, as DNA: TGCAGCGTCGCCCGGGACAGAGTCTCCTACAATGAGCAGTTCTTC.